Below, one T cell receptor beta chain is given with its context. This specimen belongs to a study of blood T cell repertoires in COVID-19. Study details: Material from acute and convalescent COVID-19 was sourced from the United States, Italy and Spain. The analysed material was cDNA or gDNA that came from T cells, B-cell-depleted T cells, or PBMCs.

This CDR3 is built from 13 residues. Trimming at V came to 10 bases and at J to 5 bases, leaving 9 bases not matched to a gene. Per the germline V gene, CDR1 is SNHLY and CDR2 is FYNNEI. Authors' methods: Estimates of nucleated cell counts were drawn from the amplification of reference gene primers. Only in-frame clones appear in the TCRdb table, and some are missing; sequencing was by immunoSEQ multiplex PCR. V and J calls and clone size follow that table, whereas D and trimming were derived from the DNA. The data contain around 54,000 clones, around nine tenths of them seen just once; the ten biggest clones take up under 9%.

Sequencing was carried out using peripheral blood. The receptor was isolated from a woman aged 40 to 50 with active COVID-19. This rearrangement joins TRBV2 to TRBJ1-2; 8 bases map to TRBD1. CDR3 nucleotide sequence: TGTGCCACCGAACAGGGGGACCCGTATGGCTACACCTTC. Its protein is CATEQGDPYGYTF.